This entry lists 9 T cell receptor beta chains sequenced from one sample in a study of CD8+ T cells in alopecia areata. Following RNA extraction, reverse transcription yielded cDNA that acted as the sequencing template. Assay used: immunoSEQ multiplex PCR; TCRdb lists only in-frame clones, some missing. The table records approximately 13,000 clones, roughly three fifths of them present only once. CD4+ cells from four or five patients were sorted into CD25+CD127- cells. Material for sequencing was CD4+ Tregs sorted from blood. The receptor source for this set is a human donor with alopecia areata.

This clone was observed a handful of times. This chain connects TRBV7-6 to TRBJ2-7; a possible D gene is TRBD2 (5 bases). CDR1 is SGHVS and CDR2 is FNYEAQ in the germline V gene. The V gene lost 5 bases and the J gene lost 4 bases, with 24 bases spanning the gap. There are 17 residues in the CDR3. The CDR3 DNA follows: TGTGCCAGCAGCCGCTCCCGGACTCGGGGAGATGGGTACGAGCAGTACTTC. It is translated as CASSRSRTRGDGYEQYF.

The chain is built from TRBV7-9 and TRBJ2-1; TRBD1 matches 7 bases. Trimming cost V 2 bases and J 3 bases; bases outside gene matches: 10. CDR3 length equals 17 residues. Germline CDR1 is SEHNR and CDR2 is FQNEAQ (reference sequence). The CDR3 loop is CASSLPQGLVFYNEQFF. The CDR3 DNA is TGTGCCAGCAGCTTACCACAGGGGCTAGTCTTCTACAATGAGCAGTTCTTC.

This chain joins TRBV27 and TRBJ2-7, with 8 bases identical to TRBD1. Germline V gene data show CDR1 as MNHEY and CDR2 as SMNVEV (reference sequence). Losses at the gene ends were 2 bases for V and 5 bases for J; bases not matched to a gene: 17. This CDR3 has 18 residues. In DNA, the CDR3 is TGTGCCAGCAGTTTAGGACCGACAGGGGTGGGCAGGAGGAACGAGCAGTACTTC. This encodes CASSLGPTGVGRRNEQYF.

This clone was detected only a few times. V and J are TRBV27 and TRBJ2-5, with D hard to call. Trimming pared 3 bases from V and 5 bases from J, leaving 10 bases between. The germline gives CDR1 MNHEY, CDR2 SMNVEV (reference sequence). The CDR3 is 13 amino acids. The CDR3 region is CASSFARSETQYF. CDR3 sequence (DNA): TGTGCCAGCAGTTTTGCTAGATCGGAGACCCAGTACTTC.

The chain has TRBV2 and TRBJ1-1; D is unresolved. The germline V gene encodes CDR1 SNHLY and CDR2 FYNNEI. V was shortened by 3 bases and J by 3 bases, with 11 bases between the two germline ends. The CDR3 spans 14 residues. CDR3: CASSDRGSDTEAFF. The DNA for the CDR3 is TGTGCCAGCAGTGATAGAGGATCGGACACTGAAGCTTTCTTT.

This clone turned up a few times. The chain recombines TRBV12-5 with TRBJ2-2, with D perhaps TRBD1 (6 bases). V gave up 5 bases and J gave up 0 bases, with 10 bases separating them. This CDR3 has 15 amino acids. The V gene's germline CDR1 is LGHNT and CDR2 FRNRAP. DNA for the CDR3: TGTGCTAGTGGTGCGGACAGAGCGAACACCGGGGAGCTGTTTTTT. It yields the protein CASGADRANTGELFF.

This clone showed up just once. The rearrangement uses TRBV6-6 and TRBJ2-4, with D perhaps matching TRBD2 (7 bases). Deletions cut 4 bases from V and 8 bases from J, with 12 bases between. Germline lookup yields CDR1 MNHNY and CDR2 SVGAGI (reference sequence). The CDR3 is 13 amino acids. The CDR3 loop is CASSLGGADIQYF. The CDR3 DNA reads TGTGCCAGCAGTTTAGGGGGGGCGGACATTCAGTACTTC.

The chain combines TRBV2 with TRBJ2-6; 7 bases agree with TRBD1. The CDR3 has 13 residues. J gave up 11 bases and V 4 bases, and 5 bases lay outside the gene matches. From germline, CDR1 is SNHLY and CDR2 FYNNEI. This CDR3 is CASSADRYHVLTF. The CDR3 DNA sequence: TGTGCCAGCAGTGCGGACAGGTATCACGTCCTGACTTTC.

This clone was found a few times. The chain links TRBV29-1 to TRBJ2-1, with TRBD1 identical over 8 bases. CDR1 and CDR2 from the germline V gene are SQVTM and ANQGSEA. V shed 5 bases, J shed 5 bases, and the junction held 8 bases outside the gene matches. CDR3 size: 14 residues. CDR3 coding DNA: TGCAGCGTTCGTGACAGGGGATGGGACAATGAGCAGTTCTTC. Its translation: CSVRDRGWDNEQFF.